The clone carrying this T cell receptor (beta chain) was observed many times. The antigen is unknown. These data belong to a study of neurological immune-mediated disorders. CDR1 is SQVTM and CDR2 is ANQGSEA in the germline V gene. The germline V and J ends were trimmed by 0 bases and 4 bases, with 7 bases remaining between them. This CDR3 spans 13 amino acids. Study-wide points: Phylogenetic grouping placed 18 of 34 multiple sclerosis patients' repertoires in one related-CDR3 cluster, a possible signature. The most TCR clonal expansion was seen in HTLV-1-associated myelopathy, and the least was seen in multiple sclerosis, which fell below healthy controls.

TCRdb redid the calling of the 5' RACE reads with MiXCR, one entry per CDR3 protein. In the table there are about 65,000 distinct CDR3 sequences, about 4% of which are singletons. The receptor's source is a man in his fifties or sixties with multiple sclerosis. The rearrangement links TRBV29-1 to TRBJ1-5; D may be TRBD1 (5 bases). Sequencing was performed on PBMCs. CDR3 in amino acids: CSVEEGANQPQHF. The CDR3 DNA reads TGCAGCGTTGAAGAAGGGGCTAATCAGCCCCAGCATTTT.